This TCR beta chain was obtained from a study of T cell repertoires in cytomegalovirus infection. As for the study in general: Newly reported HLA-C-restricted and thoroughly characterized HLA-B-restricted CMV epitopes were employed. It can be stated that public TCR beta signatures indicated CMV infection as well as a matching HLA type. Findings of the study overall: Based on cumulative public TCR beta family frequency, carriers of CMV plus the relevant HLA were identified.

This CDR3 spans 15 amino acids. Trimming took 3 bases from V and 5 from J; bases not matched to a gene: 4. For this clonotype: Its antigen is still unknown.

TCRdb reprocessed the reads with MiXCR, giving one entry per CDR3 protein. This table holds under 200,000 distinct CDR3 sequences, about 22% found once. Sequences were derived from CD8+ T cells from cultured PBMCs, sampled from culture after CMV antigen stimulation. The sequence was collected from a human donor in good health (CMV status not recorded). Some clones in this sample may be carry-over from other donors' samples. V usage is TRBV12-3 or TRBV12-4 and J usage is TRBJ2-5; 12 bases are a match to TRBD2. CDR3 nucleotide sequence: TGTGCCAGCAGTTTGGCTAGCGGGGGGGCGGAGACCCAGTACTTC. Residues: CASSLASGGAETQYF.